Described below is a single T cell receptor beta chain sequence and its context. Its specificity is unknown. Losses at the gene ends were 3 bases for V and 6 bases for J; bases not matched to a gene: 9. CDR3 length: 16 amino acids. Germline V gives CDR1 SGDLS, CDR2 YYNGEE. These data belong to a study of Graves' ophthalmopathy and Graves' hyperthyroidism. Amplified material comprised TCR beta CDR3 regions derived from RNA transcripts. An initial RT-PCR round employing HTBI primers preceded a second-round multiplex PCR. MiXCR was run by TCRdb on the multiplex PCR reads, yielding one entry per CDR3 protein. Of 500,000 to 600,000 distinct CDR3 sequences listed, about two fifths were seen once; the top ten hold about 4.2%. Study observations and caveats: Predictions made by the model for ophthalmopathy progression reached 70.59% sensitivity and almost 75% specificity. Cross-validated, the 13-signature model showed 87.88%/81.08% sensitivity/specificity, and 80%/75% in the test set.

This chain uses TRBV9 with TRBJ1-3; 10 nucleotides agree with TRBD1. Sequencing used peripheral blood or thyroid tissue (not recorded which). The TCR was taken from an adult man with Graves' hyperthyroidism. CDR3 sequence: CASSGQGQGYENTIYF. The CDR3 coding sequence is TGTGCCAGCAGCGGACAGGGACAGGGGTATGAAAACACCATATATTTT. Full variable domain (missing parts from reference TRBV9 and TRBJ1-3): DSGVTQTPKHLITATGQRVTLRCSPRSGDLSVYWYQQSLDQGLQFLIQYYNGEERAKGNILERFSAQQFPDLHSELNLSSLELGDSALYFCASSGQGQGYENTIYFGEGSWLTVV.